This T cell receptor (beta chain) appears in the sequencing data of a study of blood T cell repertoires in COVID-19. Study-wide background: Sites in the United States, Italy and Spain provided acute and convalescent COVID-19 samples. PBMCs, B-cell-depleted T cells, or T cells were the source of the cDNA or gDNA that made up the material.

In the authors' methods: Amplification of reference gene primers was used by the study to estimate nucleated cell counts. Sequencing used immunoSEQ multiplex PCR; TCRdb keeps in-frame clones, though not all of them. V, J and clone size were drawn from that table, and D and trimming were deduced from the DNA. Of around 180,000 clones in the sample, roughly 88% were seen once. The sequence was obtained from a woman aged 80 or older with acute or convalescent COVID-19. Sequences were obtained from peripheral blood.

CDR3 coding DNA: TGTGCCAGCAGCTTGGACAGAATGGACTATGGCTACACCTTC. Amino acid sequence: CASSLDRMDYGYTF. The V call is TRBV5-6, the J call TRBJ1-2; no definite D call. Trimming removed 0 bases at V and 3 bases at J, with 9 bases between. From germline, CDR1 is SGHDT and CDR2 YYEEEE. The CDR3 is 14 amino acids.